A selection of T cell receptor beta chains follows, all from one sample in a study of T cells after yellow fever vaccination. Using its own MiXCR run on the 5' RACE reads, TCRdb lists one record per CDR3 protein. Seen here are some 80,000 distinct CDR3 sequences, about 14% observed once, and the top ten hold 20% to 25%. The specimen comprised CD8+ T cells not binding an NS4B(214-222) dextramer, sorted from PBMCs, sampled about 20 days after the first yellow fever vaccination. All receptors come from a man aged 18 to 35 who received the YFV17D yellow fever vaccine. The CDR3 runs from the conserved cysteine through the conserved F or W. D genes are given only for firm matches. Expanded clones get a size class; other rows say once, few or many, or leave the size out.

d_call clone_size j_call v_call cdr3_aa cdr3_nt
TRBD1 few TRBJ2-3 TRBV4-1 CASSQEPGTGRKDTQYF TGCGCCAGCAGCCAGGAACCCGGGACAGGGAGGAAGGATACGCAGTATTTT
- few TRBJ2-7 TRBV5-1 CASFLGPNYEQYF TGCGCCAGCTTCCTAGGTCCCAACTACGAGCAGTACTTC
TRBD1 - TRBJ1-2 TRBV7-6 CASSTGQGYTF TGTGCCAGCAGCACCGGACAGGGATACACCTTC
- few TRBJ1-2 TRBV12-3/TRBV12-4 CASIHGNYGYTF TGTGCCAGCATTCATGGAAACTATGGCTACACCTTC
- few TRBJ2-1 TRBV7-2 CASSGSGSYNEQFF TGTGCCAGCAGCGGTTCGGGCTCCTACAATGAGCAGTTCTTC
- few TRBJ2-2 TRBV6-1 CASFGEGTGELFF TGTGCCAGCTTCGGGGAAGGCACCGGGGAGCTGTTTTTT
TRBD2 - TRBJ2-1 TRBV15 CATSRSPLAGKDEQFF TGTGCCACCAGCAGGTCCCCCCTAGCGGGGAAGGATGAGCAGTTCTTC
- - TRBJ2-1 TRBV7-9 CASSLVGAVSEQFF TGTGCCAGCAGCTTAGTGGGGGCGGTGAGTGAGCAGTTCTTC
- few TRBJ1-5 TRBV7-9 CASSVTESNQPQHF TGTGCCAGCAGCGTTACAGAGTCCAATCAGCCCCAGCATTTT
- - TRBJ1-2 TRBV9 CASRKGEGYTF TGTGCCAGCAGGAAGGGGGAAGGCTACACCTTC
TRBD1 few TRBJ2-1 TRBV7-2 CASSLALQGAPEFF TGTGCCAGCAGCTTAGCGTTACAGGGGGCGCCGGAGTTCTTC
TRBD1 few TRBJ2-7 TRBV11-2 CASSPTGNYEQYF TGTGCCAGCAGCCCGACAGGGAACTACGAGCAGTACTTC
TRBD2 many TRBJ2-2 TRBV7-9 CASSFLAGANTGELFF TGTGCCAGCAGCTTCTTAGCGGGGGCGAACACCGGGGAGCTGTTTTTT
- - TRBJ2-4 TRBV15 CATSRDYNIQYF TGTGCCACCAGCAGAGATTATAACATTCAGTACTTC
- - TRBJ2-2 TRBV4-1 CASSHRLPGELFF TGCGCCAGCAGCCACCGTCTTCCCGGGGAGCTGTTTTTT
TRBD2 - TRBJ2-3 TRBV6-1 CASSPTTSGDTQYF TGTGCCAGCAGTCCAACGACTAGCGGAGATACGCAGTATTTT
TRBD1 few TRBJ1-2 TRBV12-3/TRBV12-4 CASSPGGGYTF TGTGCCAGCAGTCCAGGGGGTGGCTACACCTTC
- few TRBJ2-7 TRBV12-3/TRBV12-4 CASSPAVGYEQYF TGTGCCAGCAGCCCCGCGGTGGGCTACGAGCAGTACTTC
- - TRBJ1-2 TRBV28 CASRTPGGIYGYTF TGTGCCAGCAGGACCCCCGGGGGGATTTATGGCTACACCTTC
TRBD2 few TRBJ2-1 TRBV5-1 CASRDLAGGRNYNEQFF TGCGCCAGCAGGGACCTAGCGGGGGGGAGGAACTACAATGAGCAGTTCTTC
TRBD1 - TRBJ1-5 TRBV7-2 CASSGDREIIANQPQHF TGTGCCAGCAGCGGGGACAGGGAGATTATAGCAAATCAGCCCCAGCATTTT
TRBD1 few TRBJ2-5 TRBV11-2 CASSLDGQGITETQYF TGTGCCAGCAGCTTAGATGGACAGGGTATCACAGAGACCCAGTACTTC
- - TRBJ2-3 TRBV4-3 CASSPSTTGAAANTQYF TGCGCCAGCAGCCCCTCCACGACAGGAGCCGCCGCAAATACGCAGTATTTT
- - TRBJ2-1 TRBV15 CATSRSNNEQFF TGTGCCACCAGCAGATCCAACAATGAGCAGTTCTTC
- - TRBJ2-7 TRBV20-1 CSARNPRGTYEQYF TGCAGTGCTAGGAACCCTCGGGGGACCTACGAGCAGTACTTC
- few TRBJ1-1 TRBV5-1 CASSPGQAPAEAFF TGCGCCAGCAGCCCGGGACAAGCCCCCGCTGAAGCTTTCTTT
- - TRBJ1-5 TRBV30 CAWSVLSSNQPQHF TGTGCCTGGAGTGTACTAAGTAGCAATCAGCCCCAGCATTTT
TRBD2 - TRBJ2-2 TRBV4-3 CASSQGPSRESNTGELFF TGCGCCAGCAGCCAAGGCCCATCGCGGGAGTCGAACACCGGGGAGCTGTTTTTT
- few TRBJ2-5 TRBV6-1 CASSWGRNQETQYF TGTGCCAGCAGCTGGGGACGGAATCAAGAGACCCAGTACTTC
TRBD1 few TRBJ2-5 TRBV11-2 CASSLTRTGQETQYF TGTGCCAGCAGCTTAACCAGGACAGGCCAAGAGACCCAGTACTTC
- - TRBJ2-7 TRBV9 CASSVDGREQYF TGTGCCAGCAGCGTAGACGGGCGCGAGCAGTACTTC
- many TRBJ2-7 TRBV7-9 CASSLAGLMLHEQYF TGTGCCAGCAGCCTAGCAGGACTGATGCTACATGAGCAGTACTTC
- few TRBJ2-3 TRBV7-2 CASTSRADTQYF TGTGCCAGCACCAGTAGGGCAGATACGCAGTATTTT
- few TRBJ2-1 TRBV4-1 CASSQSLGDNEQFF TGCGCCAGCAGCCAATCACTGGGAGACAATGAGCAGTTCTTC
TRBD1 - TRBJ1-1 TRBV7-2 CASSQQGMNTEAFF TGTGCCAGCAGCCAACAGGGGATGAACACTGAAGCTTTCTTT
- - TRBJ1-5 TRBV28 CASSFGAYSSNQPQHF TGTGCCAGCAGTTTTGGGGCCTACAGTAGCAATCAGCCCCAGCATTTT
- few TRBJ1-1 TRBV5-5 CASSLGAIAEAFF TGTGCCAGCAGCTTGGGGGCGATTGCTGAAGCTTTCTTT
- medium-sized TRBJ2-1 TRBV7-6 CASGPDSSSYNEQFF TGTGCCAGCGGGCCGGACAGCAGCTCCTACAATGAGCAGTTCTTC
TRBD1 few TRBJ2-3 TRBV5-1 CASSLTGTGTPRYTQYF TGCGCCAGCAGCCTTACCGGGACAGGGACGCCAAGGTATACGCAGTATTTT
TRBD2 few TRBJ2-5 TRBV12-3/TRBV12-4 CASRQRGGETQYF TGTGCCAGCAGACAGCGGGGGGGAGAGACCCAGTACTTC
TRBD2 few TRBJ2-3 TRBV20-1 CRRGGADTQYF TGCAGACGGGGGGGCGCAGATACGCAGTATTTT
- - TRBJ2-5 TRBV12-3/TRBV12-4 CASSLGGAETQYF TGTGCCAGCAGTTTAGGGGGGGCAGAGACCCAGTACTTC
- few TRBJ2-7 TRBV6-2/TRBV6-3 CASSYGVGPYEQYF TGTGCCAGCAGTTACGGGGTTGGCCCCTACGAGCAGTACTTC
- - TRBJ2-3 TRBV5-1 CASSYRTDTQYF TGCGCCAGCAGCTACCGCACAGATACGCAGTATTTT
- - TRBJ2-1 TRBV12-3/TRBV12-4 CASSLEGGGGNEQFF TGTGCCAGCAGTTTGGAGGGGGGAGGAGGCAATGAGCAGTTCTTC
- few TRBJ1-2 TRBV4-1 CASRLAESFSDGYTF TGCGCCAGCAGACTAGCCGAATCTTTCTCGGATGGCTACACCTTC
- - TRBJ1-1 TRBV20-1 CSAIWAEAFF TGCAGTGCTATATGGGCTGAAGCTTTCTTT
- - TRBJ1-1 TRBV4-1 CASSQDPLTVNTEAFF TGCGCCAGCAGCCAAGATCCTCTGACAGTGAACACTGAAGCTTTCTTT
TRBD1 few TRBJ1-2 TRBV4-3 CASSQYSRTGFRSSYGYTF TGCGCCAGCAGCCAATATAGCAGGACAGGGTTCCGTAGCAGCTATGGCTACACCTTC
- few TRBJ2-3 TRBV2 CASSEATRSTDTQYF TGTGCCAGCAGTGAAGCTACACGGAGCACAGATACGCAGTATTTT